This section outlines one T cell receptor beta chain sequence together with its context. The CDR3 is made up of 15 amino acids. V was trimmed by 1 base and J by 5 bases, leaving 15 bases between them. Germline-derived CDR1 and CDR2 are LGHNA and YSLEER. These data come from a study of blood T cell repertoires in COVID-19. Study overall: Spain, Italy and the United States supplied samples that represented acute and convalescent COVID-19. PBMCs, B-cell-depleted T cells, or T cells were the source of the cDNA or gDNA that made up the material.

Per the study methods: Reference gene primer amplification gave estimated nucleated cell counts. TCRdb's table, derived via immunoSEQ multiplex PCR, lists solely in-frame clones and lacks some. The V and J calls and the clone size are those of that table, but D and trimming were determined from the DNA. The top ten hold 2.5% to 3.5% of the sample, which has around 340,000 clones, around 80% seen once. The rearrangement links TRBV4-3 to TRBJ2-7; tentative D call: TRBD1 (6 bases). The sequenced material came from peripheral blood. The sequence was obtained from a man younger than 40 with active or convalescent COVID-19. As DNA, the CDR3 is TGCGCCAGCAGCCAAGGGGGGCTAGGGTATCACGAGCAGTACTTC. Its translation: CASSQGGLGYHEQYF.